One sample yielded the 11 T cell receptor beta chains listed below, sequenced in a study of T cells in Graves' hyperthyroidism and ophthalmopathy. RNA transcripts served as the template for amplifying TCR beta CDR3 regions. The HTBI primer set drove a first-round RT-PCR of the TCR CDR3. Each CDR3 protein gets one entry after TCRdb re-called the multiplex PCR reads with MiXCR. The table lists about 520,000 distinct CDR3 sequences, approximately 25% of them singletons. Input material: blood. These receptors were obtained from a woman aged 30 to 39 with Graves' ophthalmopathy.

This clonotype was seen repeatedly, ten times or more. The chain joins TRBV24-1 to TRBJ2-5; 7 bases line up with TRBD2. V trimming: 9 bases; J trimming: 2 bases; junction bases outside the gene matches: 5. The germline gives CDR1 KGHDR, CDR2 SFDVKD. This CDR3 is 13 amino acids long. CDR3 nucleotides: TGTGCCACCGAGCGGGGTGGGCAAGAGACCCAGTACTTC. Amino acids: CATERGGQETQYF.

This clonotype showed up just a few times. A much larger clonotype is one base distant, so this may be a read error. The V and J genes are TRBV6-2 or TRBV6-3 and TRBJ2-4; 10 bases fit TRBD2. Germline CDR1 MNHEY, CDR2 SVGEGT. There are 14 residues in the CDR3. The DNA for the CDR3 is TGTGCCAGCAGCACTAGCGGGGCCAAAAACATTAAGTACTTC. It yields the protein CASSTSGAKNIKYF.

This clonotype was seen ten or more times. CDR3: CASSDPGTGLETQYF. CDR3 bases: TGTGCCAGCAGTGACCCCGGGACAGGGCTCGAGACCCAGTACTTC. V gene TRBV6-2 or TRBV6-3 combines with J gene TRBJ2-5; 9 nucleotides agree with TRBD1. The CDR3 is 15 amino acids. V was pared by 5 bases and J by 5 bases, with 9 bases of the junction left unmatched. The V gene's germline CDR1 is MNHEY and CDR2 SVGEGT.

This clonotype was counted many times. V is TRBV7-9 and J is TRBJ1-2; possibly TRBD1 for D (5 bases). CDR1 and CDR2 from the germline V gene are SEHNR and FQNEAQ (reference sequence). V gave up 1 base and J gave up 2 bases, with 11 bases separating them. The CDR3 runs to 15 residues. The CDR3 is CASSLGGLQNYGYTF. Written as DNA, the CDR3 is TGTGCCAGCAGCTTAGGGGGACTGCAAAACTATGGCTACACCTTC.

The V call is TRBV6-1, the J call TRBJ1-1; D ambiguous. The CDR3 contains 15 residues. The ends were cut back, 0 bases at V and 0 bases at J, with 8 bases in the middle. Per the germline V gene, CDR1 is MNHNS and CDR2 is SASEGT. The CDR3 loop is CASSEATTMNTEAFF. The CDR3 DNA follows: TGTGCCAGCAGTGAAGCTACAACAATGAACACTGAAGCTTTCTTT.

This clonotype has more than one count but fewer than ten. The chain is built from TRBV6-1 and TRBJ2-7, with D possibly TRBD2 on 8 matching bases. V lost 6 bases to trimming and J lost 3 bases, with 15 bases between them. The length of the CDR3 is 14 residues. From germline, CDR1 is MNHNS and CDR2 SASEGT. This chain's CDR3 is CASSREGALYEQYF. CDR3 DNA: TGTGCCAGCAGCCGGGAGGGGGCTCTCTACGAGCAGTACTTC.

This chain connects TRBV2 to TRBJ2-2; no clear D. Germline lookup yields CDR1 SNHLY and CDR2 FYNNEI. This CDR3 contains 11 residues. V was cut by 7 bases and J by 1 base, with 1 base left in between. CDR3 protein: CASKNTGELFF. CDR3 nucleotides: TGTGCCAGCAAGAACACCGGGGAGCTGTTTTTT.

The chain has TRBV27 and TRBJ2-5; unclear D gene. Germline V gene lookup returns CDR1 MNHEY and CDR2 SMNVEV (reference sequence). V gave up 2 bases and J gave up 2 bases, with 15 bases separating them. CDR3 length equals 16 residues. This CDR3 is CASSLTHGLPQETQYF. The DNA of the CDR3 is TGTGCCAGCAGTTTAACTCACGGGCTACCACAAGAGACCCAGTACTTC.

Regarding this clonotype: This may be a read error, as it is one base from a much larger clone. The rearrangement links TRBV6-1 to TRBJ2-2; D tentatively reads TRBD1 or TRBD2 (6 bases each). CDR1 is MNHNS, CDR2 SASEGT, per germline. The CDR3 totals 16 residues. The CDR3 region has the DNA TGTGCCAGCAGAGAAGGCGACGGGGGCGCGATCGGGGAGCTGTTTTTT. Amino acid sequence: CASREGDGGAIGELFF.

In its sample, this clonotype was seen many times. The chain uses TRBV27 and TRBJ1-5; no firm D call. Germline V lookup: CDR1 MNHEY, CDR2 SMNVEV (reference sequence). The CDR3 has 13 amino acids. Trimming stripped 3 bases from V and 3 bases from J, with 6 bases between. The chain's CDR3 is CASSFEFNQPQHF. For the CDR3, the DNA is TGTGCCAGCAGTTTCGAATTCAATCAGCCCCAGCATTTT.

The sample holds a few counts of this clonotype. This chain joins TRBV6-1 and TRBJ1-1, with D possibly being TRBD1 (6 bases). V gave up 6 bases and J gave up 6 bases, with 20 bases separating them. The CDR3 totals 15 residues. Germline lookup yields CDR1 MNHNS and CDR2 SASEGT. CDR3: CASRQQGSWAAEAFF. DNA of the CDR3: TGTGCCAGCAGACAACAGGGCAGTTGGGCGGCTGAAGCTTTCTTT.